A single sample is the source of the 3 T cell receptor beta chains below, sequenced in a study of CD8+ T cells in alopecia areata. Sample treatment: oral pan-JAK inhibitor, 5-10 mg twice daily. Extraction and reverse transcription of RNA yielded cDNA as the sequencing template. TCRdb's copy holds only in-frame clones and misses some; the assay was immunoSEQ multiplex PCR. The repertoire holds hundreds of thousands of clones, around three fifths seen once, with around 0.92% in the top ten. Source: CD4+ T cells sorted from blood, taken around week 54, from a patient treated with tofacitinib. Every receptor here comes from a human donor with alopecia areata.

The CDR3 DNA follows: TGTGCCAGCAGCTTAACGAAGGCGATGGGGGGTGCTGAAGCTTTCTTT. It codes for CASSLTKAMGGAEAFF. The gene calls are TRBV7-3 and TRBJ1-1; D perhaps matches TRBD1 (5 bases). Trimming shortened V by 0 bases and J by 6 bases, and 17 bases separated the two germline ends. From germline, CDR1 is SGHTA and CDR2 FQGTGA. The CDR3 sequence is 16 residues long.

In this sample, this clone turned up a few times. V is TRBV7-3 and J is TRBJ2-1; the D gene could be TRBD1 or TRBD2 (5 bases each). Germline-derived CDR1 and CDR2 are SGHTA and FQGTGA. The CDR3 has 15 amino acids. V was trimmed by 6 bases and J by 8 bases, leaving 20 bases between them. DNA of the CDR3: TGTGCCAGCAGTCTCGGGACCTCCGGCGGCGATGAGCAGTTCTTC. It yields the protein CASSLGTSGGDEQFF.

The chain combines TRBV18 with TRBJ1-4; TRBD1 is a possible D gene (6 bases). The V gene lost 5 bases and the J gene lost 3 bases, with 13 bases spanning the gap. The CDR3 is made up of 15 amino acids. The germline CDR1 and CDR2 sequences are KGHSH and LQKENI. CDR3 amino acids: CASSTGHRSNEKLFF. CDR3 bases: TGTGCCAGCTCAACGGGACACAGGTCTAATGAAAAACTGTTTTTT.